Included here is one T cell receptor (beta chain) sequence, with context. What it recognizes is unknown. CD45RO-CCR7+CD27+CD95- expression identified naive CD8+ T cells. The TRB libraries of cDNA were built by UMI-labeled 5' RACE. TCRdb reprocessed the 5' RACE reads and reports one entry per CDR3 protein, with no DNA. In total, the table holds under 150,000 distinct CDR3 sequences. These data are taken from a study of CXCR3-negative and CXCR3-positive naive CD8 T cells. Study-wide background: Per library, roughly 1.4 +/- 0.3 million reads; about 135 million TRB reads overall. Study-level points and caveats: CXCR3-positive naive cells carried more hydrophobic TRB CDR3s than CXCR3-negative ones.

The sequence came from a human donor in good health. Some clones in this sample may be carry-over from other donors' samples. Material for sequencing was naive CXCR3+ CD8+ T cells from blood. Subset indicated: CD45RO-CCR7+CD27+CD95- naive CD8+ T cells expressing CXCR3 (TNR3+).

The CDR3 loop reads CASSQVDRIQETQYF. V and J are TRBV3-1 and TRBJ2-5. From germline, CDR1 is LGHDT and CDR2 YNNKEL (reference sequence). CDR3 length equals 15 residues.